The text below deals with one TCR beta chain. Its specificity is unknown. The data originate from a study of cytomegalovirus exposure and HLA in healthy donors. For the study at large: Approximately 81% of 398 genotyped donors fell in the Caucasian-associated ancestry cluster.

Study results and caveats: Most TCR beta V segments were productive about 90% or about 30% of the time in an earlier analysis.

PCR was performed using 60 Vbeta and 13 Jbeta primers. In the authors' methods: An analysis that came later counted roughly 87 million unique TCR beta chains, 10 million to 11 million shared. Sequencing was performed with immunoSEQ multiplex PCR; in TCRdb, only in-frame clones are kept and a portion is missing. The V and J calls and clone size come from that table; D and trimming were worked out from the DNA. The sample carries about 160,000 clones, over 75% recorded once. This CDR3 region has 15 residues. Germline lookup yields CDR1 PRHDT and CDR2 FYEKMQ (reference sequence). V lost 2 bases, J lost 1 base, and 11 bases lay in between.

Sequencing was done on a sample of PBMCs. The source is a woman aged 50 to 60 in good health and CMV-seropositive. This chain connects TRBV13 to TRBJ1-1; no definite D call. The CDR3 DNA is TGTGCCAGCAGCTTATCGCCGGGAACGAACACTGAAGCTTTCTTT. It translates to CASSLSPGTNTEAFF.